The rows below give T cell receptor beta chains drawn from one sample of a study of blood T cell repertoires in COVID-19. TCRdb's table, derived via immunoSEQ multiplex PCR, lists solely in-frame clones and lacks some. The sample lists more than 110,000 clones; under 90% were seen once. Sequencing used PBMCs or T cells enriched from blood (not recorded which). The receptors were sampled from a woman between 18 and 29 years old who had been exposed to COVID-19. The CDR3 runs from the conserved cysteine through the conserved F or W. The order of the fields is V gene, clone size, J gene, D gene, CDR3 protein, CDR3 DNA. D genes are given only for firm matches. Only part of the rows carry a size: once, few, many, or a class if the clone is expanded.

>TRBV28|.|TRBJ2-5|.
CASRTGVERETQYF
TGTGCCAGCCGGACTGGAGTAGAACGGGAGACCCAGTACTTC
>TRBV7-9|many|TRBJ1-2|TRBD1
CASSLSPTGGRYGYTF
TGTGCCAGCAGCTTATCTCCTACAGGGGGACGATATGGCTACACCTTC
>TRBV11-3|once|TRBJ2-7|TRBD2
CASSSLTSGGEQYF
TGTGCCAGCAGCTCGCTGACTAGCGGGGGCGAGCAGTACTTC
>TRBV6-6|once|TRBJ1-1|TRBD1
CASSHSNRGSGTEAFF
TGTGCCAGCAGTCACTCGAACAGGGGAAGTGGCACTGAAGCTTTCTTT
>TRBV28|.|TRBJ1-2|.
CASSFNAMMDYGYTF
TGTGCCAGCAGTTTCAACGCTATGATGGACTATGGCTACACCTTC
>TRBV7-9|.|TRBJ2-3|TRBD2
CASMSLAGGPPDTQYF
TGTGCCAGCATGTCCCTTGCGGGAGGGCCTCCAGATACGCAGTATTTT
>TRBV11-3|.|TRBJ1-1|.
CASSPTGGAAFF
TGTGCCAGCAGCCCGACTGGGGGCGCAGCTTTCTTT
>TRBV6-2/TRBV6-3|medium-sized|TRBJ1-1|TRBD1
CASSLTGANTEAFF
TGTGCCAGCAGTTTGACAGGGGCGAACACTGAAGCTTTCTTT
>TRBV28|.|TRBJ1-1|.
CASTLGGPNTEAFF
TGTGCCAGCACCCTAGGAGGACCGAACACTGAAGCTTTCTTT
>TRBV30|.|TRBJ1-6|TRBD1
CAWSVLGTGNRSPLHF
TGTGCCTGGAGTGTACTTGGGACAGGGAATAGATCACCCCTCCACTTT
>TRBV24-1|.|TRBJ1-4|TRBD1
CATSDHRGFPTNEKLFF
TGTGCCACCAGTGATCACAGGGGGTTCCCAACTAATGAAAAACTGTTTTTT
>TRBV14|.|TRBJ1-4|.
CASSQDSGFEKLFF
TGTGCCAGCAGCCAAGATAGCGGTTTCGAAAAACTGTTTTTT
>TRBV13|few|TRBJ2-3|TRBD1
CASSLDRRRTDTQYF
TGTGCCAGCAGCCTGGACAGGAGGAGGACAGATACGCAGTATTTT
>TRBV30|few|TRBJ1-5|TRBD1
CAWSTGGIAQQHF
TGTGCCTGGAGTACAGGGGGCATAGCTCAACAGCATTTT
>TRBV5-8|.|TRBJ1-1|.
CASSLGIHLQGRGTEAFF
TGTGCCAGCAGCTTGGGTATACATTTACAGGGTCGGGGCACTGAAGCTTTCTTT
>TRBV10-2|.|TRBJ1-1|TRBD1
CASRGQGNTEAFF
TGCGCCAGTAGGGGACAGGGGAACACTGAAGCTTTCTTT
>TRBV11-3|.|TRBJ1-1|.
CASSLDGNTEAFF
TGTGCCAGCAGCTTAGACGGGAACACTGAAGCTTTCTTT
>TRBV6-6|.|TRBJ2-7|TRBD2
CASRLAGAIVDEQYF
TGTGCCAGTAGACTAGCGGGAGCGATCGTAGACGAGCAGTACTTC
>TRBV4-1|.|TRBJ2-2|.
CASSRLLNTGELFF
TGCGCCAGCAGCCGACTCCTGAACACCGGGGAGCTGTTTTTT
>TRBV28|.|TRBJ2-5|TRBD1
CASSEQGLQETQYF
TGTGCCAGCAGCGAACAGGGGCTCCAAGAGACCCAGTACTTC
>TRBV27|.|TRBJ1-2|.
CASSLQGSYGYTF
TGTGCCAGCAGTTTACAGGGAAGCTATGGCTACACCTTC
>TRBV28|.|TRBJ1-2|TRBD1
CASRLQGGISYGYTF
TGTGCCAGCAGGCTACAGGGGGGAATTAGCTATGGCTACACCTTC
>TRBV29-1|.|TRBJ1-2|.
CSVGEDGYTF
TGCAGCGTTGGCGAGGATGGCTACACCTTC
>TRBV3-1/TRBV3-2|.|TRBJ2-7|TRBD2
CASSQGGLASNEQYF
TGTGCCAGCAGCCAAGGGGGACTAGCTTCCAACGAGCAGTACTTC
>TRBV7-3|.|TRBJ1-2|.
CASTSFRPDGGYGYTF
TGTGCTAGCACCTCTTTCCGCCCAGACGGGGGCTATGGCTACACCTTC
>TRBV10-2|.|TRBJ1-1|.
CASQLTDSFSMNTEAFF
TGCGCCAGCCAATTAACTGATTCTTTTAGCATGAACACTGAAGCTTTCTTT
>TRBV5-1|.|TRBJ2-5|.
CASSPPAAGKETQYF
TGCGCCAGCAGCCCGCCTGCCGCGGGAAAAGAGACCCAGTACTTC
>TRBV28|.|TRBJ1-5|.
CASRAASLNQPQHF
TGTGCCAGCAGGGCCGCTTCGCTCAATCAGCCCCAGCATTTT
>TRBV7-9|few|TRBJ2-1|.
CASRQIPREQFF
TGTGCCAGCAGGCAAATTCCCCGGGAGCAGTTCTTC
>TRBV2|.|TRBJ2-7|.
CASRQDILGPGEQYF
TGTGCCAGCAGACAAGACATTCTGGGGCCTGGGGAGCAGTACTTC
>TRBV4-1|.|TRBJ2-3|TRBD1
CASSPGQASTDTQYF
TGCGCCAGCAGCCCGGGACAGGCTAGCACAGATACGCAGTATTTT
>TRBV29-1|.|TRBJ2-3|TRBD1
CSVNRDRATDTQYF
TGCAGCGTTAACCGGGACAGGGCCACAGATACGCAGTATTTT
>TRBV11-2|.|TRBJ1-1|.
CASSVRTGEAFF
TGTGCCAGCAGCGTCAGGACTGGTGAAGCTTTCTTT
>TRBV7-8|.|TRBJ2-1|TRBD2
CASSLWASGSYNEQFF
TGTGCCAGCAGCTTATGGGCTAGCGGGTCGTACAATGAGCAGTTCTTC
>TRBV2|.|TRBJ2-7|TRBD2
CASRNAGTSPYEQYF
TGTGCCAGCAGAAACGCCGGGACTAGCCCCTACGAGCAGTACTTC
>TRBV19|once|TRBJ1-1|TRBD1
CASSNDRGGTEAFF
TGTGCCAGTAGTAACGACAGGGGAGGGACTGAAGCTTTCTTT
>TRBV21-1|.|TRBJ1-3|.
CASSKKTTGLGNTIYF
TGTGCCAGCAGCAAAAAAACGACAGGGCTAGGAAACACCATATATTTT
>TRBV11-2|.|TRBJ1-2|.
CASSLVFSRESWANYGYTF
TGTGCCAGCAGCTTAGTGTTCTCCAGGGAAAGTTGGGCTAACTATGGCTACACCTTC
>TRBV11-2|.|TRBJ2-7|.
CASSAQYREQYF
TGTGCCAGCAGCGCCCAGTATCGCGAGCAGTACTTC
>TRBV7-9|.|TRBJ1-2|TRBD1
CASSLGGTGRQGIGYTF
TGTGCCAGCAGCTTAGGCGGAACGGGCCGACAGGGAATTGGCTACACCTTC
>TRBV29-1|.|TRBJ1-1|.
CSVDWLMNTEAFF
TGCAGCGTTGACTGGCTGATGAACACTGAAGCTTTCTTT
>TRBV5-1|.|TRBJ2-7|.
CASSLTGDRFEQYF
TGCGCCAGCAGCTTGACGGGGGACCGTTTCGAGCAGTACTTC
>TRBV29-1|.|TRBJ1-2|TRBD1
CSVEWRQGRRGGYTF
TGCAGCGTTGAGTGGAGACAGGGGAGGAGAGGGGGCTACACCTTC
>TRBV7-2|.|TRBJ2-3|TRBD1
CASSLAGQTDTQYF
TGTGCCAGCAGCTTAGCGGGACAGACAGATACGCAGTATTTT
>TRBV15|.|TRBJ1-5|.
CATSRTGVAQHF
TGTGCCACCAGCAGGACCGGGGTTGCCCAGCATTTT
>TRBV5-1|.|TRBJ2-7|TRBD1
CASRVTGTESYEQYF
TGCGCCAGCAGAGTGACCGGGACAGAATCCTACGAGCAGTACTTC
>TRBV28|.|TRBJ1-6|.
CASLGHRVGDSPLHF
TGTGCCAGCCTGGGTCACAGGGTTGGTGATTCACCCCTCCACTTT
>TRBV6-2/TRBV6-3|.|TRBJ2-7|.
CASSSRGSSSYEQYF
TGTGCCAGCAGTTCACGGGGAAGCTCATCCTACGAGCAGTACTTC
>TRBV2|.|TRBJ2-7|.
CASKTQGQASEQYF
TGTGCCAGCAAGACCCAGGGACAAGCATCCGAGCAGTACTTC
>TRBV7-2|once|TRBJ2-5|TRBD1
CASSLAQGVETQYF
TGTGCCAGCAGCTTAGCTCAGGGGGTAGAGACCCAGTACTTC
>TRBV2|.|TRBJ1-1|TRBD1
CASRQRTQTGFNTEAFF
TGTGCCAGCAGACAGAGGACACAGACAGGGTTTAATACTGAAGCTTTCTTT